This entry concerns a single T cell receptor (beta chain). Naive-designated CD8 cells lacked CD45RO, were positively enriched for CCR7, and omitted terminally differentiated effector memory CD45RA+ cells. The repertoire was sequenced with immunoSEQ multiplex PCR; TCRdb's copy has only in-frame clones and lacks some. The sample lists approximately 2,200,000 clones; about 92% were seen once. This record comes from a study of shared clonotypes between healthy human individuals. Study details: Per donor, CD8 memory used one plate, CD8 naive used two, CD4 memory used three and CD4 naive used three.

Trimming took off 2 bases at V and 2 bases at J, with 12 bases between the two ends. The CDR3 is 15 amino acids. Looked up from germline, CDR1 is SQVTM and CDR2 is ANQGSEA. Sample: naive CD8+ T cells from PBMCs. The sequence was obtained from a man aged 18 to 29 in good health. Some clones in this sample may be carry-over from other donors' samples. The chain couples TRBV29-1 to TRBJ2-2; D is undetermined. CDR3 nucleotides: TGCAGCGTTGAATGGTGGCACGGCAACACCGGGGAGCTGTTTTTT. Translation gives CSVEWWHGNTGELFF.